These 4 T cell receptor beta chains were all obtained from the same sample, sequenced in a study of T cells after yellow fever vaccination (dated by TCRdb to the late 2010s). What this sample's treatment or condition label stands for: live attenuated yellow fever vaccine strain. The library was made by 5' RACE. Sequenced using an Illumina HiSeq 2500. TCRdb applied fastp at Q25 and MiXCR to the public reads, then kept only in-frame beta chains. Every distinct CDR3 protein forms one entry, paired with its most common genes and DNA. In all, the sample holds around 250,000 distinct CDR3 sequences, and less than 9% of those were seen once. About 0.85% of the sample rests with the top ten. Sample: CD4+ T cells sorted from PBMCs, taken 15 days after the yellow fever booster vaccination. The origin of the receptors is a man aged 30-40 years who received the YFV17D yellow fever vaccine.

This clonotype turned up a few times. V usage is TRBV5-4 and J usage is TRBJ2-1, with 7 bases matching TRBD2. V lost 6 bases to trimming and J lost 0 bases; unmatched junction nucleotides: 3. Looked up from germline, CDR1 is SGHNT and CDR2 is YYREEE (reference sequence). CDR3 length: 14 residues. The CDR3 DNA follows: TGTGCCAGCACCACTAGCGACTCCTACAATGAGCAGTTCTTC. Protein product: CASTTSDSYNEQFF.

This clonotype was seen a few times. The V gene is TRBV5-1, the J gene TRBJ2-7; possible D gene TRBD1, 6 bases. Trimming took 4 bases from V and 5 from J, leaving 13 bases between them. Looked up from germline, CDR1 is SGHRS and CDR2 is YFSETQ. The CDR3 length is 13 residues. CDR3 amino acids: CASSGGQSHEQYF. The DNA of the CDR3 is TGCGCCAGCAGCGGGGGACAATCCCACGAGCAGTACTTC.

This clonotype occurred many times. The genes are TRBV5-1 and TRBJ2-3; 13 bases match TRBD2. The V gene's germline CDR1 is SGHRS and CDR2 YFSETQ. With V trimmed by 4 bases and J by 2 bases, 4 bases remained unmatched. The CDR3 spans 16 residues. In nucleotides, the CDR3 is TGCGCCAGCAGCCCGGGACTAGCGGGGATCACAGATACGCAGTATTTT. Protein sequence: CASSPGLAGITDTQYF.

The V gene is TRBV7-3, the J gene TRBJ2-1, with D unclear. Germline V gives CDR1 SGHTA, CDR2 FQGTGA. V shed 5 bases and J shed 8 bases, with 16 bases lying between them. The length of the CDR3 is 14 residues. The CDR3 coding sequence is TGTGCCAGCAGCCGACTCCCCGGGTCGGATGAGCAGTTCTTC. Its protein product is CASSRLPGSDEQFF. Full variable domain (missing parts from reference TRBV7-3 and TRBJ2-1): GAGVSQTPSNKVTEKGKYVELRCDPISGHTALYWYRQSLGQGPEFLIYFQGTGAADDSGLPNDRFFAVRPEGSVSTLKIQRTERGDSAVYLCASSRLPGSDEQFFGPGTRLTVL.